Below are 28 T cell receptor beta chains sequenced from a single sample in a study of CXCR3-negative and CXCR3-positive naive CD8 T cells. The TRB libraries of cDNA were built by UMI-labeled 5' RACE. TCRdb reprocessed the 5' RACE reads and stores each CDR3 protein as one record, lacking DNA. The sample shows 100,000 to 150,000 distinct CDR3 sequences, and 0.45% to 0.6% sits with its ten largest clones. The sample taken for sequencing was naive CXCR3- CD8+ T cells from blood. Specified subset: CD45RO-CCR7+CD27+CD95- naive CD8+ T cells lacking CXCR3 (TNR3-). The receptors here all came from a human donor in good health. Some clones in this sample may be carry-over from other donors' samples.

CDR3: CSVGPIMGGDTDTQYF. The chain combines TRBV29-1 with TRBJ2-3; the TCRdb call, TRBD1, lacks DNA for checking. The CDR3 runs to 16 residues. Germline V CDR1 and CDR2: SQVTM, ANQGSEA.

CDR3 protein: CDSSDSGGADTQYF. The genes are TRBV6-4 and TRBJ2-3; TCRdb names TRBD1, which stays unverified in the absence of DNA. The CDR3 sequence is 14 residues long. Germline CDR1 reads MRHNA; CDR2 reads SNTAGT.

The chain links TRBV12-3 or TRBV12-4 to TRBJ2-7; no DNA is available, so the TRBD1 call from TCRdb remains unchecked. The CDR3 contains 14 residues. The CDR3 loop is CATTRGSGYHEQYF.

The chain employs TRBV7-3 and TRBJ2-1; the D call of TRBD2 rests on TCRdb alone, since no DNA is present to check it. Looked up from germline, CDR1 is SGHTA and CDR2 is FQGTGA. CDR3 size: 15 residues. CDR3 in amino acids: CASSSGLAASNEQFF.

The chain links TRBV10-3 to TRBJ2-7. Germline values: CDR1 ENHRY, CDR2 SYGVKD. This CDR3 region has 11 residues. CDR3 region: CATTESYEQYF.

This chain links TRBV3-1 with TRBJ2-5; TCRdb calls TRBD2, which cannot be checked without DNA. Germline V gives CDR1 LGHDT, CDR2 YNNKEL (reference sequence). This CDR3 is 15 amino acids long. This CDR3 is CASSQLAGALETQYF.

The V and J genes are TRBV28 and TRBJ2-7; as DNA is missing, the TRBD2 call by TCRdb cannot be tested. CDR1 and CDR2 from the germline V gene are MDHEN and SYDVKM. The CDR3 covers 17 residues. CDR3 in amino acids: CASRIDAGVGLAYEQYF.

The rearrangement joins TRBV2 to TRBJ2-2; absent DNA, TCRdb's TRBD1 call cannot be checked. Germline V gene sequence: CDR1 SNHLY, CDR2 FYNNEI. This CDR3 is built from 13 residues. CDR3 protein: CASRDGGLGELFF.

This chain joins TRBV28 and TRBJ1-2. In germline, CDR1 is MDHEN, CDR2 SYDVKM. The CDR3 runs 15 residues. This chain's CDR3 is CASSSVVAGNYGYTF.

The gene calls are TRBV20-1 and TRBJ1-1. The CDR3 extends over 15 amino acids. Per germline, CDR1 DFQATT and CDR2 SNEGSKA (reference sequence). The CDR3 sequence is CSARDLANGNTEAFF.

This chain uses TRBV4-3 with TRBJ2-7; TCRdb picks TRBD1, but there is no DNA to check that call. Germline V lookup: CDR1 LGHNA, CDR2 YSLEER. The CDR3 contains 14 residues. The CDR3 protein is CASSHGTGGDEQYF.

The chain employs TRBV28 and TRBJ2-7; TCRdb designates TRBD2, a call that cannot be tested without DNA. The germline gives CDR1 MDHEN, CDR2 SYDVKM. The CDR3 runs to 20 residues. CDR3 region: CASSLGLIGTSGSVRYEQYF.

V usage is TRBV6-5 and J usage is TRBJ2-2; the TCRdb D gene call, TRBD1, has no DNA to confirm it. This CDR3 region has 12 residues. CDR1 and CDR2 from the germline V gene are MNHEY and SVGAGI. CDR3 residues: CASSPGPGELFF.

The CDR3 region is CASSSTGGLQPQHF. The chain recombines TRBV6-2 or TRBV6-3 with TRBJ1-5; TCRdb selects TRBD1, and the lack of DNA leaves this call unchecked. Per the germline V gene, CDR1 is MNHEY and CDR2 is SVGEGT. The CDR3 is made up of 14 amino acids.

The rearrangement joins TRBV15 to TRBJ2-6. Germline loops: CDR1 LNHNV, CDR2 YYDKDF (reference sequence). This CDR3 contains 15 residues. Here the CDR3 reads CATSREIPGANVLTF.

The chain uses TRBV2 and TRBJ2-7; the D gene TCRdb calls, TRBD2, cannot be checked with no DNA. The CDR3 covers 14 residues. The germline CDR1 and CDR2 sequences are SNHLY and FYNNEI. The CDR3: CASSGARDGYEQYF.

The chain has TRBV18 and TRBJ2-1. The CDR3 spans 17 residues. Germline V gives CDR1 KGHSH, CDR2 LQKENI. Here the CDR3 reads CASSPPRSSSTYNEQFF.

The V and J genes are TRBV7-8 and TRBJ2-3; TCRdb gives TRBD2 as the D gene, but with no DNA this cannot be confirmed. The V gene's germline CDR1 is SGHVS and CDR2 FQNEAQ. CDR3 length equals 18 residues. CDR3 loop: CASSSYSSGGALLDTQYF.

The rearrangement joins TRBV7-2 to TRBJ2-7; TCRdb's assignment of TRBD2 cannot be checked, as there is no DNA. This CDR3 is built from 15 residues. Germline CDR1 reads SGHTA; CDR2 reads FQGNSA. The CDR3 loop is CASSLVPAGGGEQYF.

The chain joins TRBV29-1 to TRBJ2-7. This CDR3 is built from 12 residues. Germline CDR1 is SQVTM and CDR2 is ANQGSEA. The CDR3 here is CSVEDRVYEQYF.

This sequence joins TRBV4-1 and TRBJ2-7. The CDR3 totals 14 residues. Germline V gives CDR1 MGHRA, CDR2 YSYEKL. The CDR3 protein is CASSLAYSGYEQYF.

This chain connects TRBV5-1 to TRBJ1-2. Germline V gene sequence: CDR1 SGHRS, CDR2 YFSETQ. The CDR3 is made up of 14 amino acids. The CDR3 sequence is CASSLDALPNGYTF.

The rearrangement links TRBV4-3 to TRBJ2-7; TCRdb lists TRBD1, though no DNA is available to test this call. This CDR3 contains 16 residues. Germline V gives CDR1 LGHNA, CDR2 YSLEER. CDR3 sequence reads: CASSQGLGDRGARQYF.

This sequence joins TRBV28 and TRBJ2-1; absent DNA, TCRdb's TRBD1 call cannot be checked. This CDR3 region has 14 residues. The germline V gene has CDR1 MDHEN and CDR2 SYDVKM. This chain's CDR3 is CASSSWTAYNEQFF.

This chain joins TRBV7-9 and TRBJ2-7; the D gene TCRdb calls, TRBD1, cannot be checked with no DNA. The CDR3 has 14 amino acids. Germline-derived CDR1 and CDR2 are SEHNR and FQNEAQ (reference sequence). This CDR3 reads CASSRRDRAYEQYF.

The CDR3 region is CSAREIAGGTDTQYF. V is TRBV20-1 and J is TRBJ2-3; TCRdb calls TRBD2, which cannot be checked without DNA. The CDR3 consists of 15 residues. Per germline, CDR1 DFQATT and CDR2 SNEGSKA (reference sequence).

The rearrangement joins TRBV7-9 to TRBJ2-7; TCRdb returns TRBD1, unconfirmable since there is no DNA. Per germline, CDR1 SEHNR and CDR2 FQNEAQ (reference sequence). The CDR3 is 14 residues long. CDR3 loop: CASSSADRLYEQYF.

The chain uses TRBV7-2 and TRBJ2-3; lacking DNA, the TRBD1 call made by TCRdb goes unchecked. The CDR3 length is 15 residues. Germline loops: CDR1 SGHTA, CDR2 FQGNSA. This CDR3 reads CASSLRGRITDTQYF.